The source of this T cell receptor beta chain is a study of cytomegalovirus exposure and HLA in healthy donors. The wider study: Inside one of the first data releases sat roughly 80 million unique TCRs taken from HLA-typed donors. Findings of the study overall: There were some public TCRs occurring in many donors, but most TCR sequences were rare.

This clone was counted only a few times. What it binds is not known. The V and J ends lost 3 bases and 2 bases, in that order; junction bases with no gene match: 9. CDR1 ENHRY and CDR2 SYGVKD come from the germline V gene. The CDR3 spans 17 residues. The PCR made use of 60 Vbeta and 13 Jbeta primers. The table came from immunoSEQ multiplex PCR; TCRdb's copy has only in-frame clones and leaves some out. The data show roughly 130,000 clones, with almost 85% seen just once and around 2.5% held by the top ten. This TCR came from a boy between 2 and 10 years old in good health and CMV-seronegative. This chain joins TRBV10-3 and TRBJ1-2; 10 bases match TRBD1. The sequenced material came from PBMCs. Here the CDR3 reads CAISDRDRGFRNYGYTF. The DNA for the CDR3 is TGTGCCATCAGTGACCGGGACAGGGGATTTAGAAACTATGGCTACACCTTC.